This entry lists 19 T cell receptor beta chains sequenced from one sample in a study of T cells in Graves' hyperthyroidism and ophthalmopathy. RNA transcripts served as the template for amplifying TCR beta CDR3 regions. HTBI primers were the set used in a first-round RT-PCR of the TCR CDR3. TCRdb itself ran the multiplex PCR reads through MiXCR, one entry per CDR3 protein. Seen here are 300,000 to 450,000 distinct CDR3 sequences, about 18% observed once, and the top ten hold over 35%. The material sequenced was blood. The source of these receptors is a man between 18 and 35 years old with Graves' ophthalmopathy.

The V call is TRBV7-9, the J call TRBJ2-1, with a weak D call TRBD1 (6 bases). This CDR3 is 18 amino acids long. In germline, CDR1 is SEHNR, CDR2 FQNEAQ (reference sequence). Trimming pared 3 bases from V and 8 bases from J, leaving 26 bases between. Written as DNA, the CDR3 is TGTGCCAGCAGCTTCCCTGGCGATGGGACATCCCATTGGGATGAGCAGTTCTTC. It codes for CASSFPGDGTSHWDEQFF.

This rearrangement joins TRBV5-1 to TRBJ1-1; D is undetermined. Trimming pared 4 bases from V and 1 base from J, leaving 11 bases between. This CDR3 comprises 14 residues. Germline CDR1 reads SGHRS; CDR2 reads YFSETQ. CDR3 sequence reads: CASSLDDGNTEAFF. The CDR3 DNA follows: TGCGCCAGCAGCCTTGATGACGGGAACACTGAAGCTTTCTTT.

The chain uses TRBV7-9 and TRBJ1-5; D not certain. Germline assignment: CDR1 SEHNR and CDR2 FQNEAQ (reference sequence). Trimming left V 0 bases short and J 2 bases short, with 17 bases between. This CDR3 is built from 18 residues. The CDR3 nucleotides read TGTGCCAGCAGCTTAGCGCCCGGCTTCGGGTTCGGCAATCAGCCCCAGCATTTT. Its protein product is CASSLAPGFGFGNQPQHF.

This chain connects TRBV20-1 to TRBJ2-2; possibly TRBD1 for D (8 bases). The CDR3 runs 16 residues. Trimming took 0 bases from V and 4 from J, leaving 15 bases between them. Looked up from germline, CDR1 is DFQATT and CDR2 is SNEGSKA (reference sequence). For the CDR3, the DNA is TGCAGTGCTAGAGACTGGACAGGGAGGGGCACCGGGGAGCTGTTTTTT. Protein: CSARDWTGRGTGELFF.

This clonotype was seen many times. The chain has TRBV3-1 and TRBJ1-2; no definite D call. Trimming removed 0 bases at V and 8 bases at J, with 4 bases between. The CDR3 loop spans 11 amino acids. Germline CDR1 and CDR2: LGHDT and YNNKEL (reference sequence). CDR3 bases: TGTGCCAGCAGCCAAGAACTGGGCTACACCTTC. It yields the protein CASSQELGYTF.

This clonotype occurred many times. The V and J genes are TRBV18 and TRBJ2-7; D might be TRBD2 (6 bases). The V gene lost 6 bases and the J gene lost 1 base, with 16 bases spanning the gap. Germline loops: CDR1 KGHSH, CDR2 LQKENI. This CDR3 spans 15 amino acids. The CDR3 here is CASSRTGDWSYEQYF. The CDR3 bases are TGTGCCAGCTCTCGGACGGGGGATTGGTCCTACGAGCAGTACTTC.

The table lists this clonotype with many counts. The chain couples TRBV28 to TRBJ1-5; D is uncertain. Trimming took 7 bases from V and 4 from J, leaving 14 bases between them. Germline V CDR1 and CDR2: MDHEN, SYDVKM. This CDR3 comprises 14 residues. The CDR3 DNA sequence: TGTGCCAGCACCTATGGAAGGGAGAATCAGCCCCAGCATTTT. Its protein product is CASTYGRENQPQHF.

This clonotype was found many times. The genes are TRBV28 and TRBJ1-1, with TRBD1 as a possible D gene (5 bases). Trimming removed 5 bases at V and 3 bases at J, with 22 bases between. The CDR3 consists of 17 residues. CDR1 MDHEN and CDR2 SYDVKM come from the germline V gene. CDR3 nucleotide sequence: TGTGCCAGCAGTCTTCTTTACCGGGGCGAGGTAGACACTGAAGCTTTCTTT. It yields the protein CASSLLYRGEVDTEAFF.

This clonotype was detected ten times or more. The chain is built from TRBV27 and TRBJ2-5, with 10 bases lining up with TRBD2. The germline CDR1 and CDR2 sequences are MNHEY and SMNVEV (reference sequence). V trimming: 0 bases; J trimming: 9 bases; junction bases outside the gene matches: 4. The CDR3 is made up of 14 amino acids. The chain's CDR3 is CASSLSGLAGAQYF. The CDR3 DNA is TGTGCCAGCAGTTTATCAGGGCTAGCGGGGGCCCAGTACTTC.

This rearrangement joins TRBV7-9 to TRBJ2-1; D might be TRBD2 (5 bases). Germline V gene lookup returns CDR1 SEHNR and CDR2 FQNEAQ (reference sequence). V shed 5 bases and J shed 3 bases, with 14 bases lying between them. The CDR3 has 15 residues. As DNA, the CDR3 is TGTGCCAGCAGCATTACCGGAGGCCGCTACAATGAGCAGTTCTTC. Encoded protein: CASSITGGRYNEQFF.

The chain recombines TRBV19 with TRBJ2-7; D is ambiguous. The end of the DNA aligns better with TRBJ2-1, so the J call may be wrong. There are 12 residues in the CDR3. Germline V lookup: CDR1 LNHDA, CDR2 SQIVND (reference sequence). The CDR3 DNA sequence: TGTGCCAGTAGCACCAACTCCTACGAGCAGTTCTTC. Its protein product is CASSTNSYEQFF.

This clonotype was observed many times. The chain joins TRBV5-1 to TRBJ2-1; the D is unclear. CDR1 and CDR2 from the germline V gene are SGHRS and YFSETQ. This CDR3 contains 14 residues. V lost 1 base and J lost 5, with 10 bases in between. The CDR3 nucleotides read TGCGCCAGCAGCTTGCTGATGGTAAACAATGAGCAGTTCTTC. The encoded protein is CASSLLMVNNEQFF. The full variable domain, in which reference TRBV5-1 and TRBJ2-1 provide the parts outside the CDR3, is KAGVTQTPRYLIKTRGQQVTLSCSPISGHRSVSWYQQTPGQGLQFLFEYFSETQRNKGNFPGRFSGRQFSNSRSEMNVSTLELGDSALYLCASSLLMVNNEQFFGPGTRLTVL.

Ten or more counts support this clonotype. This chain uses TRBV20-1 with TRBJ1-2; 7 nucleotides line up with TRBD1. CDR1 is DFQATT and CDR2 is SNEGSKA in the germline V gene (reference sequence). After removal of 3 bases from V and 6 bases from J, the junction contained 7 bases not matched to a gene. The CDR3 has 13 amino acids. The CDR3 loop is CSASKGARDGYTF. CDR3 coding DNA: TGCAGTGCTAGTAAGGGGGCGAGGGATGGCTACACCTTC.

The chain couples TRBV29-1 to TRBJ1-2; 8 nucleotides match TRBD1. Losses at the gene ends were 7 bases for V and 8 bases for J; bases not matched to a gene: 9. From germline, CDR1 is SQVTM and CDR2 ANQGSEA. The CDR3 extends over 12 amino acids. CDR3 DNA: TGCAGCGATGCAGGGACAGGTCTCGGCTACACCTTC. Protein: CSDAGTGLGYTF.

This clonotype was seen repeatedly, ten times or more. This CDR3 reads CASSKGGSLTYGYTF. CDR3 in DNA: TGTGCCAGCAGTAAGGGGGGTAGCCTTACTTATGGCTACACCTTC. This chain links TRBV6-1 with TRBJ1-2; maybe TRBD1 (6 bases). Per germline, CDR1 MNHNS and CDR2 SASEGT. Trimming shortened V by 5 bases and J by 5 bases, and 18 bases separated the two germline ends. CDR3 size: 15 residues.

The chain recombines TRBV27 with TRBJ2-2; D not certain. Trimming removed 3 bases at V and 7 bases at J, with 3 bases between. The CDR3 runs 11 residues. Germline CDR1 and CDR2: MNHEY and SMNVEV (reference sequence). This chain's CDR3 is CASSFYGELFF. The CDR3, as DNA: TGTGCCAGCAGTTTTTACGGGGAGCTGTTTTTT.

Comments on this clonotype: An end of the junction differs from the germline gene, which may be a read error. The chain recombines TRBV4-1 with TRBJ2-3; 7 nucleotides agree with TRBD2. This CDR3 spans 13 amino acids. CDR1 and CDR2 from the germline V gene are MGHRA and YSYEKL. The CDR3 spells CASSQGRARRMDF. The CDR3 coding sequence is TGCGCCAGCAGCCAGGGGAGGGCCAGAAGGATGGATTTT.

This clonotype appeared many times. This sequence joins TRBV12-3 or TRBV12-4 and TRBJ2-2; 7 bases align to TRBD2. Trimming cost V 11 bases and J 1 base; bases outside gene matches: 4. The CDR3 covers 13 residues. The CDR3 spells CAVQRGNTGELFF. The CDR3 region has the DNA TGTGCCGTCCAGCGGGGGAACACCGGGGAGCTGTTTTTT.

CDR3 nucleotide sequence: TGTGCCAGCAGCCGAGCCTCAGGGCGTCCCTTCTATGGCTACACCTTC. It codes for CASSRASGRPFYGYTF. The V call is TRBV7-8, the J call TRBJ1-2; maybe TRBD1 (5 bases). Per the germline V gene, CDR1 is SGHVS and CDR2 is FQNEAQ. Between the trimmed V and J ends, which lost 5 bases and 4 bases, there was a span of 20 bases. This CDR3 has 16 amino acids.